This TCR beta chain was sequenced in a study of T cells after yellow fever vaccination. By 5'RACE template switching, TCR cDNA was produced, with a universal primer site and UMIs added in the process. TCRdb fed the 5' RACE reads into MiXCR, producing one record per CDR3 protein. Among around 330,000 distinct CDR3 sequences listed, roughly 3.5% were seen once. This clonotype was seen many times. Its antigen is still unknown. The CDR3 extends over 18 amino acids. With 7 bases clipped from V and 0 bases from J, the junction kept 14 bases outside the gene matches. Study results and caveats: Some clonotypes, a small share, were shared between CD4 and CD8 compartments.

This TCR was sampled from a man aged 18 to 35 who received the YFV17D yellow fever vaccine. The V and J genes are TRBV12-3 or TRBV12-4 and TRBJ2-3, with 9 bases identical to TRBD2. The sequencing here drew on PBMCs, taken on the day of the yellow fever booster vaccination. Here the CDR3 DNA reads TGTGCCAGCACCCCGAATATGCCTAGCGGGGATAGCACAGATACGCAGTATTTT. The encoded protein is CASTPNMPSGDSTDTQYF.